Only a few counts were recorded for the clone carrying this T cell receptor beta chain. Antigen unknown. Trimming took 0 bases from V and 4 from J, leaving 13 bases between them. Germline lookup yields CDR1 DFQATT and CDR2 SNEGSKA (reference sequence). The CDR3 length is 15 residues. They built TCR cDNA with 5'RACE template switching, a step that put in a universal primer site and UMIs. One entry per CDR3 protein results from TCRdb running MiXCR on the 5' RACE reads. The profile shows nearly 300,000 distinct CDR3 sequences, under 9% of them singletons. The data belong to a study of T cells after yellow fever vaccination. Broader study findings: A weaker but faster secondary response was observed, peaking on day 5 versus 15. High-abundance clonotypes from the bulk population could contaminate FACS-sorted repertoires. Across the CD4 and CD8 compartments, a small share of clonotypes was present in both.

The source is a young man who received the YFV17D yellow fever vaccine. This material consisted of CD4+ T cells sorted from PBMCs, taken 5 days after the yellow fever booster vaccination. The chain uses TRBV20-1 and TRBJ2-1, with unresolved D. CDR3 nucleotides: TGCAGTGCTAGAGATCGGGTAGCACCTTACAATGAGCAGTTCTTC. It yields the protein CSARDRVAPYNEQFF.